This T cell receptor beta chain was documented in a study of response to subunit inactivated influenza vaccine. Study outcomes and limitations: The authors offered the suggestion that each seasonal influenza vaccination recruits few new T cells.

TCRdb passed the RT-PCR reads through MiXCR, listing each CDR3 protein once. The repertoire includes 450,000 to 700,000 distinct CDR3 sequences, approximately 15% of them detected once, and around 10% sits in the top ten. Germline values: CDR1 DFQATT, CDR2 SNEGSKA (reference sequence). The CDR3 spans 14 residues. V lost 2 bases and J 6 bases, leaving 11 bases between the germline ends. This clonotype was seen only a few times. Its antigen is as yet unknown. This TCR derives from a man aged 50-59 years who received an inactivated influenza vaccine. The V and J genes are TRBV20-1 and TRBJ1-6; no clear D gene. This specimen consisted of PBMCs from blood, obtained 11 to 12 days after vaccination. The CDR3 reads CSARRHGFNSPLHF. CDR3 in DNA: TGCAGTGCTAGAAGGCACGGCTTTAATTCACCCCTCCACTTT.